The 8 T cell receptor beta chains presented below share a single source sample, sequenced in a study of T-cell memory formation after mild COVID-19 (dated by TCRdb to about 2021). The method was 5' RACE. Sequenced using an Illumina NovaSeq 6000. TCRdb reprocessed the public reads (quality trimming at Q25 with fastp, clone calling with MiXCR) and kept in-frame beta chains. Entries are consolidated by CDR3 protein sequence, retaining the most common genes and DNA. The sample includes around 160,000 distinct CDR3 sequences, with 9.5% to 13% observed a single time. More than 3.5% of the sample belongs to the ten largest clones. What was sequenced was PBMCs or a T cell subset sorted from them (not recorded which). These receptors all come from a man aged 18 to 30 who had mild COVID-19 (a few samples of this study predate the infection). The sample titles of this study are shuffled in the database, so cell type and time point are left out; the donor was told from shared clones.

CDR3 coding DNA: TGTGCCAGCAGCCAGCAAACGGGACTAGCGGGGGGGGAGACCCAGTACTTC. Amino acids: CASSQQTGLAGGETQYF. The genes are TRBV7-2 and TRBJ2-5; TRBD2 matches 16 bases. This CDR3 spans 17 amino acids. With V trimmed by 5 bases and J by 5 bases, 8 bases remained unmatched. Germline loops: CDR1 SGHTA, CDR2 FQGNSA.

This clonotype came up a few times. The chain couples TRBV6-1 to TRBJ2-3; a weak D match, TRBD2 (5 bases). Germline CDR1 is MNHNS and CDR2 is SASEGT. V lost 2 bases and J lost 5, with 17 bases in between. The CDR3 spans 16 residues. CDR3 sequence reads: CASSEITGRWGDTQYF. The CDR3 DNA is TGTGCCAGCAGTGAAATTACGGGGAGATGGGGAGATACGCAGTATTTT.

This clonotype was seen at least ten times. The rearrangement joins TRBV7-9 to TRBJ2-1; either TRBD1 or TRBD2 may supply D (6 bases each). V lost 6 bases, J lost 7 bases, and 16 bases lay in between. The CDR3 loop spans 14 amino acids. Germline V gene sequence: CDR1 SEHNR, CDR2 FQNEAQ (reference sequence). The CDR3 bases are TGTGCCAGCAGTATAACGGGGGCAGGGAATGAGCAGTTCTTC. It translates to CASSITGAGNEQFF.

The CDR3 loop is CASSPRGGEYIEAFF. The CDR3 region has the DNA TGTGCCAGCAGTCCCAGGGGTGGGGAATATATTGAAGCTTTCTTT. The gene calls are TRBV6-5 and TRBJ1-1; maybe TRBD1 (6 bases). This CDR3 has 15 residues. The V gene lost 5 bases and the J gene lost 7 bases, with 20 bases spanning the gap. Germline CDR1 and CDR2: MNHEY and SVGAGI.

The chain has TRBV20-1 and TRBJ2-7; TRBD1 agrees at 11 bases. V was clipped by 5 bases and J by 3 bases; unmatched bases: 3. CDR3 length: 13 residues. Germline values: CDR1 DFQATT, CDR2 SNEGSKA (reference sequence). The CDR3 coding sequence is TGCAGTGCTTCCGGGACAGGGGGCTACGAGCAGTACTTC. The encoded protein is CSASGTGGYEQYF.

This clonotype has only a few counts. The genes are TRBV18 and TRBJ1-1; D gene uncertain. The ends were cut back, 6 bases at V and 11 bases at J, with 13 bases in the middle. The CDR3 covers 11 residues. The germline gives CDR1 KGHSH, CDR2 LQKENI. CDR3 sequence: CASSGGLDAFF. CDR3 nucleotides: TGTGCCAGCTCGGGAGGGTTGGATGCTTTCTTT. The full variable domain, with the rest looked up from reference TRBV18 and TRBJ1-1, is NAGVMQNPRHLVRRRGQEARLRCSPMKGHSHVYWYRQLPEEGLKFMVYLQKENIIDESGMPKERFSAEFPKEGPSILRIQQVVRGDSAAYFCASSGGLDAFFGQGTRLTVV.

A few counts support this clonotype. V is TRBV14 and J is TRBJ2-5; D not resolved. The germline gives CDR1 SGHDN, CDR2 FVKESK. This CDR3 has 13 residues. Trimming took off 1 base at V and 5 bases at J, with 8 bases between the two ends. CDR3 sequence: CASSQVGRETQYF. The DNA of the CDR3 is TGTGCCAGCAGCCAAGTTGGCCGGGAGACCCAGTACTTC. The full variable domain, completed using reference TRBV14 and TRBJ2-5, is EAGVTQFPSHSVIEKGQTVTLRCDPISGHDNLYWYRRVMGKEIKFLLHFVKESKQDESGMPNNRFLAERTGGTYSTLKVQPAELEDSGVYFCASSQVGRETQYFGPGTRLLVL.

The chain couples TRBV28 to TRBJ1-2; D is unclear. Trimming removed 4 bases at V and 1 base at J, with 13 bases between. Germline V gene data show CDR1 as MDHEN and CDR2 as SYDVKM. This CDR3 is 15 amino acids long. DNA for the CDR3: TGTGCCAGCAGTTCACCCACTACAGTTAACTATGGCTACACCTTC. It translates to CASSSPTTVNYGYTF.